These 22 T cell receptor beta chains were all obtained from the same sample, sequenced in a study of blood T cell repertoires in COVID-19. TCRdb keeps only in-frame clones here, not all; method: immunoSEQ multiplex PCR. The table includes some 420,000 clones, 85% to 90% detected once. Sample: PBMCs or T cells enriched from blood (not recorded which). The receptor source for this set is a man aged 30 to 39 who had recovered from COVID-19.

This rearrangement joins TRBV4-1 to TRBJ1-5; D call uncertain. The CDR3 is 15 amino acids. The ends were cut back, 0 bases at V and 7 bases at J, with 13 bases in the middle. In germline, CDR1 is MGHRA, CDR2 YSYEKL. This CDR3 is CASSQDNGVVQPQHF. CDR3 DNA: TGCGCCAGCAGCCAAGATAACGGAGTAGTGCAGCCCCAGCATTTT.

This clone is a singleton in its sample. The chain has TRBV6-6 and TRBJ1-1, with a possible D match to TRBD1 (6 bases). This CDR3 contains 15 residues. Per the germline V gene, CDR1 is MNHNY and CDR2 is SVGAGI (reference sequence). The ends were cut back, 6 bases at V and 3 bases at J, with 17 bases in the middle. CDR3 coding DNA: TGTGCCAGCAGGGGGGCAGGGGTTCGTGACACTGAAGCTTTCTTT. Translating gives CASRGAGVRDTEAFF.

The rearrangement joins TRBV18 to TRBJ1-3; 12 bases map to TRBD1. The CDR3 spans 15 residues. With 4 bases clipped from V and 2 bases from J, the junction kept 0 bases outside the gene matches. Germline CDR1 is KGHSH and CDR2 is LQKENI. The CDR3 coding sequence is TGTGCCAGCTCACGGGACAGGGGGCCTGGAAACACCATATATTTT. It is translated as CASSRDRGPGNTIYF. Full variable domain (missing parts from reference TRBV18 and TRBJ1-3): NAGVMQNPRHLVRRRGQEARLRCSPMKGHSHVYWYRQLPEEGLKFMVYLQKENIIDESGMPKERFSAEFPKEGPSILRIQQVVRGDSAAYFCASSRDRGPGNTIYFGEGSWLTVV.

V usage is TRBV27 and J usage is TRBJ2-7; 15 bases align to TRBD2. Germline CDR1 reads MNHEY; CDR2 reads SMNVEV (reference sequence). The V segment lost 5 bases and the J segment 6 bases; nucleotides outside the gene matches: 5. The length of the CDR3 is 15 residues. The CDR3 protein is CASSPGLAGGREQYF. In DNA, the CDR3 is TGTGCCAGCAGTCCGGGACTAGCGGGAGGACGCGAGCAGTACTTC.

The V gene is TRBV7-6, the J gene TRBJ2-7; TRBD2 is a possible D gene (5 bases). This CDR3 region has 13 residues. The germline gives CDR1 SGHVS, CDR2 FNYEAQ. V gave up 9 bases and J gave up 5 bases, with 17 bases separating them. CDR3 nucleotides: TGTGCCAGACATAAAGGCAGGAGGCACGAGCAGTACTTC. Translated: CARHKGRRHEQYF.

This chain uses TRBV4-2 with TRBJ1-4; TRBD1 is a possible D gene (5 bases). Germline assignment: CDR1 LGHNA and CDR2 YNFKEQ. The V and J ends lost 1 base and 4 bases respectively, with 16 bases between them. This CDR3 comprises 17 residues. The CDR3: CASSQGSGGERNEKLFF. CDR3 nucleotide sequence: TGTGCCAGCAGCCAAGGTTCGGGGGGGGAACGTAATGAAAAACTGTTTTTT.

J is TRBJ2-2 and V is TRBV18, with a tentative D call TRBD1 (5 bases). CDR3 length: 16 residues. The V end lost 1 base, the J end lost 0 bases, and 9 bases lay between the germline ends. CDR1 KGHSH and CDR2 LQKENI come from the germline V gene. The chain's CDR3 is CASSPRAGTNTGELFF. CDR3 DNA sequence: TGTGCCAGCTCACCACGGGCAGGGACGAACACCGGGGAGCTGTTTTTT. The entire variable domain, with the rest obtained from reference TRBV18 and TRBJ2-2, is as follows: NAGVMQNPRHLVRRRGQEARLRCSPMKGHSHVYWYRQLPEEGLKFMVYLQKENIIDESGMPKERFSAEFPKEGPSILRIQQVVRGDSAAYFCASSPRAGTNTGELFFGEGSRLTVL.

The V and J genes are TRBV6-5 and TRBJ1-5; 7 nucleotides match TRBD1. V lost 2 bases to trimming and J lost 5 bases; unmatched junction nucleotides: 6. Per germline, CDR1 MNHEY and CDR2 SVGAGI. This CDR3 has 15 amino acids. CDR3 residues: CASSYRGLVDQPQHF. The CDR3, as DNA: TGTGCCAGCAGTTACAGGGGGCTGGTTGATCAGCCCCAGCATTTT.

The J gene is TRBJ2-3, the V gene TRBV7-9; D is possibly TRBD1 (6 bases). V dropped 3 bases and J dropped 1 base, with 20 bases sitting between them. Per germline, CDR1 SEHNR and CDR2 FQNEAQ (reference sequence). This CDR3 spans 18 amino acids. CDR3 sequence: CASSLAPDSPSGTDTQYF. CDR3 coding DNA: TGTGCCAGCAGCTTGGCCCCGGACAGCCCTTCGGGCACAGATACGCAGTATTTT.

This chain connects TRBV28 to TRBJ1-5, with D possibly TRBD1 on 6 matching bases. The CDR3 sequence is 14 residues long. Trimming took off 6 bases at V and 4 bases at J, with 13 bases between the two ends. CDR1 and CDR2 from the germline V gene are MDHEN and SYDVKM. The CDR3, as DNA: TGTGCCAGCAGCACAACAGGGTTAAATCAGCCCCAGCATTTT. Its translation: CASSTTGLNQPQHF.

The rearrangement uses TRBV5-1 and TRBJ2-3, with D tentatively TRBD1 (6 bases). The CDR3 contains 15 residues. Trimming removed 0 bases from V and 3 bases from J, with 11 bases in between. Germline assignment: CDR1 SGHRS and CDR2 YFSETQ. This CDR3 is CASSLEQGRTDTQYF. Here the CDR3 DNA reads TGCGCCAGCAGCTTGGAACAGGGAAGGACAGATACGCAGTATTTT.

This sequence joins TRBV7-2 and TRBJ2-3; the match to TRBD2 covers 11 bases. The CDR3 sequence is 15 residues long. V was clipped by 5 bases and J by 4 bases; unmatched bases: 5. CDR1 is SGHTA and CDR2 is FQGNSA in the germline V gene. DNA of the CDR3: TGTGCCAGCAGCCTAACGGGACTAGCGGCAGATACGCAGTATTTT. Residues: CASSLTGLAADTQYF.

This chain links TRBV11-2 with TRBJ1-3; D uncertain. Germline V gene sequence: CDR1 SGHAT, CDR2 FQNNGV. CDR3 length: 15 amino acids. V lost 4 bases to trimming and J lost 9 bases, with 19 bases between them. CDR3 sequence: CASSSRRGAGSTIYF. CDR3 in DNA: TGTGCCAGCAGCTCGCGCCGGGGAGCCGGGAGCACCATATATTTT.

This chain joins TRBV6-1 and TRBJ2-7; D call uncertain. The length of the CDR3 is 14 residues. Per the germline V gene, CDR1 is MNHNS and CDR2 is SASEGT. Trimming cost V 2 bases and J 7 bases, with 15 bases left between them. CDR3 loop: CASSERLRIVEQYF. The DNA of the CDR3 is TGTGCCAGCAGTGAAAGGTTGCGGATAGTTGAGCAGTACTTC.

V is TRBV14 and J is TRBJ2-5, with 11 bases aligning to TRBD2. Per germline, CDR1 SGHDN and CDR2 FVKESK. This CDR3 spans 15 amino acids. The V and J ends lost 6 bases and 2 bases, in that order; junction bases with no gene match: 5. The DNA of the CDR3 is TGTGCCAGCAGTCCCCGACTAGCGGGACAAGAGACCCAGTACTTC. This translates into CASSPRLAGQETQYF.

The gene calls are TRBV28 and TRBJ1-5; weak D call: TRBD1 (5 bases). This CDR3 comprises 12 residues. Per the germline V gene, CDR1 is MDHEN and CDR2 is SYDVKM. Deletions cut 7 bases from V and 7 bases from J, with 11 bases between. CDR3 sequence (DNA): TGTGCCAGCACCGTCCGGGGGCAGCCCCAGCATTTT. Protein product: CASTVRGQPQHF.

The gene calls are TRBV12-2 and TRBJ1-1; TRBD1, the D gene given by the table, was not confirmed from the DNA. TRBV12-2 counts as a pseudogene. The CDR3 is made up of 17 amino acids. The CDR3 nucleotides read TGTGCAAGTCGCTTATCAGGACAGGTCCTCATGAACACTGAAGCTTTCTTT. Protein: CASRLSGQVLMNTEAFF.

The CDR3 DNA follows: TGTGCCATCAGTGCAACGGGACAGGGGGCGGATACGCAGTATTTT. Its protein is CAISATGQGADTQYF. This rearrangement joins TRBV10-3 to TRBJ2-3, with TRBD1 matching 12 bases. Germline V gives CDR1 ENHRY, CDR2 SYGVKD. V shed 4 bases, J shed 6 bases, and the junction held 5 bases outside the gene matches. This CDR3 contains 15 residues.

The CDR3 nucleotides are TGTGCCAGCAGCCAATTGACAGGTCCGGGAAACACCATATATTTT. This codes for CASSQLTGPGNTIYF. The genes are TRBV14 and TRBJ1-3, with D perhaps matching TRBD1 (6 bases). Trimming stripped 2 bases from V and 4 bases from J, with 12 bases between. The length of the CDR3 is 15 residues. Per the germline V gene, CDR1 is SGHDN and CDR2 is FVKESK. Complete variable domain (other parts from reference TRBV14 and TRBJ1-3): EAGVTQFPSHSVIEKGQTVTLRCDPISGHDNLYWYRRVMGKEIKFLLHFVKESKQDESGMPNNRFLAERTGGTYSTLKVQPAELEDSGVYFCASSQLTGPGNTIYFGEGSWLTVV.

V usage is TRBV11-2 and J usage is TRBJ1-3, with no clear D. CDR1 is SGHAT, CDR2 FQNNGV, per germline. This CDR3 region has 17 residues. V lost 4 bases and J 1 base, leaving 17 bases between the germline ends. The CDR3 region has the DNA TGTGCCAGCAGCTGGGCAGGCGGGGTAACTTCTGGAAACACCATATATTTT. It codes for CASSWAGGVTSGNTIYF.

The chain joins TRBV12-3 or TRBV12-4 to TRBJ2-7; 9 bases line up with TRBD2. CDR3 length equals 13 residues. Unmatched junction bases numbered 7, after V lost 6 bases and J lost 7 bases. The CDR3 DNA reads TGTGCCAGCAGGATAGCGGGAGAGGATGAGCAGTACTTC. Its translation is CASRIAGEDEQYF.

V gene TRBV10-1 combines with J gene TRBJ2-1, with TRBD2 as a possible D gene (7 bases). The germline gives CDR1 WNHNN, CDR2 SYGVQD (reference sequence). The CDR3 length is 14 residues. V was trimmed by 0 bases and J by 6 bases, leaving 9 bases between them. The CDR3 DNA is TGCGCCAGCAGTGAGTCGGGAGGGGGCAATGAGCAGTTCTTC. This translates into CASSESGGGNEQFF.